This T cell receptor (beta chain) stems from a study of T cell responses to AZD1222 COVID-19 vaccine. Overall study results and limits: White British people made up most donors, females outnumbered males, and clonal diversity was possibly underestimated. Baseline seropositives among AZD1222 recipients totaled only five to seven.

Method: immunoSEQ multiplex PCR; TCRdb's copy keeps in-frame clones and lacks some. Among around 120,000 clones, about 90% were seen once, and the ten largest hold 13% to 15%. Trimming took 0 bases from V and 2 from J, leaving 8 bases between them. Germline CDR1 and CDR2: SGHRS and YFSETQ. The CDR3 is 14 amino acids. On this clone itself: Its antigen is still unknown. Other DNA sequences within the sample encode an identical CDR3.

The sample in question was peripheral blood, obtained on day 0 of AZD1222 vaccination. The chain has TRBV5-1 and TRBJ2-5; no definite D call. The receptor's source is an adult in good health. The CDR3 region is CASSLGGSQETQYF. The CDR3 DNA follows: TGCGCCAGCAGCTTGGGTGGCAGTCAAGAGACCCAGTACTTC.